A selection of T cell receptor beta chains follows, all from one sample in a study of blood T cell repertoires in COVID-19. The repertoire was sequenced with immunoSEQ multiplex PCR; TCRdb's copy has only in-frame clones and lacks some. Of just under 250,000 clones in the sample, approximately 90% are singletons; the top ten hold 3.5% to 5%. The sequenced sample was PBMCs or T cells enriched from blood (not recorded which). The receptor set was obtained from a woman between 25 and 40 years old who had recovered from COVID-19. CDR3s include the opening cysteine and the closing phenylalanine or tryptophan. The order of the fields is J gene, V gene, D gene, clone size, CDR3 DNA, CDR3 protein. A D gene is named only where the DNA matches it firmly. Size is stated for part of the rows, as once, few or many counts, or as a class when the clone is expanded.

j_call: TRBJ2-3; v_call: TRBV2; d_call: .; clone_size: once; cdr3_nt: TGTGCCAGCAGTGAAGCGGGCTCCACTTCGCAGTATTTT; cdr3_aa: CASSEAGSTSQYF
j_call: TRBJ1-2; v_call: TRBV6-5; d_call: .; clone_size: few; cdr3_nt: TGTGCCAGCAGTATTGCGGGCGGTGACTATGGCTACACCTTC; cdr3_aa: CASSIAGGDYGYTF
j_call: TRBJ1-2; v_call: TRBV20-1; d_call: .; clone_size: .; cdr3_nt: TGCAGTGCTCAAAATGGCTACACCTTC; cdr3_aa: CSAQNGYTF
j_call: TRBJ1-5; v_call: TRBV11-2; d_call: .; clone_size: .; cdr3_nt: TGTGCCAGCAGCCCGTATAGCAATCAGCCCCAGCATTTT; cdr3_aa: CASSPYSNQPQHF
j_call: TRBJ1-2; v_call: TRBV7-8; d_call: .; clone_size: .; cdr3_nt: TGTGCCAGCAGCCCGGACACTTTTGCTAACTATGGCTACACCTTC; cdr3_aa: CASSPDTFANYGYTF
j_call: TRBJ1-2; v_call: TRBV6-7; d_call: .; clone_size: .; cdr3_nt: TGTGCCAGCGTCCAGCGAGGGCTGTATGGCTACACCTTC; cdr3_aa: CASVQRGLYGYTF
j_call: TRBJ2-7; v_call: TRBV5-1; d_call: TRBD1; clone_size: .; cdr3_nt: TGCGCCAGCAGCATCGGACAGGGGGCGGGTGAGCAGTACTTC; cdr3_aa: CASSIGQGAGEQYF
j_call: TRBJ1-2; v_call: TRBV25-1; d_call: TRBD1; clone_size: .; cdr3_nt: TGTGCCACCCAAGACAGGGTCCGGTATGGCTACACCTTC; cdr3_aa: CATQDRVRYGYTF
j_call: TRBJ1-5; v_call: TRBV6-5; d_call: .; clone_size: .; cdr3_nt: TGTGCCAGCAGTTACGGAGGTGTCGGTAGCAATCAGCCCCAGCATTTT; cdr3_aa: CASSYGGVGSNQPQHF
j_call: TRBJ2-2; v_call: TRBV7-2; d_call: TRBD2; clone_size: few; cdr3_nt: TGTGCCAGCAGCCCTTCGGGACTAGGCACCGGGGAGCTGTTTTTT; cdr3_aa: CASSPSGLGTGELFF
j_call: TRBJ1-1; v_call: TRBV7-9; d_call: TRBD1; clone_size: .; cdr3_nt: TGTGCCAGCAGCCTTACCAGGGGGCCCGGGACTGAAGCTTTCTTT; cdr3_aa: CASSLTRGPGTEAFF
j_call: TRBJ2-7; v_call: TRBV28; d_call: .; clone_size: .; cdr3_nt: TGTGCCAGCAGTTTAATACGGGACACCCTATGGTACGAGCAGTACTTC; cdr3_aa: CASSLIRDTLWYEQYF
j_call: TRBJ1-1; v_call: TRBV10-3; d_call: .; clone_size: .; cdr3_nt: TGTGCCATCAGTGACTCCATACAGGAAGCTTTCTTT; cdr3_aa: CAISDSIQEAFF
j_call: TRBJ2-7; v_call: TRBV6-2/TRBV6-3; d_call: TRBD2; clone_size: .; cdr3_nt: TGTGCCAGCAGTTACCGGACTAGCGGGAGCGGGGATTTATACGAGCAGTACTTC; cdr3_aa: CASSYRTSGSGDLYEQYF
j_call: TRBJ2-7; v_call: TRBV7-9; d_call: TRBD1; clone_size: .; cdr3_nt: TGTGCCAGCAGCCCGGGACAGAGATACGAGCAGTACTTC; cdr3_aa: CASSPGQRYEQYF
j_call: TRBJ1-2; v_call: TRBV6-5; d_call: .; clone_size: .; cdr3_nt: TGTGCCAGCAGTCCGGTCCGGGGAGTCTATGGCTACACCTTC; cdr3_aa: CASSPVRGVYGYTF
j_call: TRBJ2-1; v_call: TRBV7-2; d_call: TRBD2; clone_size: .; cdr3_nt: TGTGCCAGCAGCTTAGTTGGGACTAGTGCGAACAATGAGCAGTTCTTC; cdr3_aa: CASSLVGTSANNEQFF
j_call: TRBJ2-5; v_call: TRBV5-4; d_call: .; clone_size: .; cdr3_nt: TGTGCCAGCAGCTGGTGGGAGGAAGAGACCCAGTACTTC; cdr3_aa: CASSWWEEETQYF
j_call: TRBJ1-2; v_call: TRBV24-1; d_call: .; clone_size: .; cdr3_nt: TGTGCCACCAGTGATTGGGGGGGTAGCTATGGCTACACCTTC; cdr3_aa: CATSDWGGSYGYTF
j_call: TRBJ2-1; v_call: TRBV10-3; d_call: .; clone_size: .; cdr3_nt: TGTGCCATCAAAATCGGTCGCGGGGGCGTGAATGAGCAGTTCTTC; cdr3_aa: CAIKIGRGGVNEQFF
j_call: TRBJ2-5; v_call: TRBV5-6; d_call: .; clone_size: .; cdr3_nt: TGTGCCAGCAGCCCGGACAGACAAGAGACCCAGTACTTC; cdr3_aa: CASSPDRQETQYF
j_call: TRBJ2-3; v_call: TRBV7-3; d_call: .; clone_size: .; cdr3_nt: TGTGCCAGCAGCCTGCTGGGGGCGACAGATACGCAGTATTTT; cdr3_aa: CASSLLGATDTQYF
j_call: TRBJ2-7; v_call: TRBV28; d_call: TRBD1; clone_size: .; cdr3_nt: TGTGCCAGCTTTCCTGGACAGGGTAACACCGAGCAGTACTTC; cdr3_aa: CASFPGQGNTEQYF
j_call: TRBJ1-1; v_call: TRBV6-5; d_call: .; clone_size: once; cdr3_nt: TGTGCCAGCAGTTACAATCAGGGAACGGAGGCTTTCTTT; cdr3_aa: CASSYNQGTEAFF
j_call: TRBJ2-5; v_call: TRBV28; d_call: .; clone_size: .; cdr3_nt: TGTGCCAGCACCTCGCAAGAGACCCAGTACTTC; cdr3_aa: CASTSQETQYF
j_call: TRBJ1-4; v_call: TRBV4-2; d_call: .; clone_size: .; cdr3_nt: TGTGCCAGCAGCCAGGCCACAGGGTACGGTAATGAAAAACTGTTTTTT; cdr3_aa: CASSQATGYGNEKLFF
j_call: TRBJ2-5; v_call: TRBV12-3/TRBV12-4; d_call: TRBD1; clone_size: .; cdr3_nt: TGTGCCAGCAGCCAACAGGGGGGACAGACCCAGTACTTC; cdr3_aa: CASSQQGGQTQYF
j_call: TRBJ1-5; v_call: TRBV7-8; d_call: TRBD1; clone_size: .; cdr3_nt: TGTGCCAGCAGCCCAATACAGGGGAATAGCAATCAGCCCCAGCATTTT; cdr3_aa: CASSPIQGNSNQPQHF
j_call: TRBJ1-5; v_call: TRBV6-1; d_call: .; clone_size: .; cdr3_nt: TGTGCCAGCAGTGAATTGGACTTAGGTCAGCCCCAGCATTTT; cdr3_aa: CASSELDLGQPQHF
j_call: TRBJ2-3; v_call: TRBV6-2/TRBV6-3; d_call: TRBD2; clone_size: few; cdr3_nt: TGTGCCAGCAGTTACTCGGGTCGAGGGGCGGGAGCCAACACAGATACGCAGTATTTT; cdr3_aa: CASSYSGRGAGANTDTQYF
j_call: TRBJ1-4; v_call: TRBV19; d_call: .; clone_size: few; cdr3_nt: TGTGCCAGTAGTAGGACAGCTAAGAATGAAAAACTGTTTTTT; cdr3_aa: CASSRTAKNEKLFF
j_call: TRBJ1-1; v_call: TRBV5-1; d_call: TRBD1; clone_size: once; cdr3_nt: TGCGCCAGCAGCTTGGAGGGGACAGGGACGCGAGAAGCTTTCTTT; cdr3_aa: CASSLEGTGTREAFF
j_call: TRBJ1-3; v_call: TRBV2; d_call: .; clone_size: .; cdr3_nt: TGTGCCAGCAGTGAAGGTAGCAGCACCATATATTTT; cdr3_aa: CASSEGSSTIYF
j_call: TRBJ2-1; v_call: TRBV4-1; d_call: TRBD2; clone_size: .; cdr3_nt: TGCGCCAGCAGCCTTACTGCTAGCGGGAGCTCCTACAATGAGCAGTTCTTC; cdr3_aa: CASSLTASGSSYNEQFF
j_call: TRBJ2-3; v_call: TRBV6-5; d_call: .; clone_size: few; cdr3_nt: TGTGCCAGCAGTTACTCGTTGCGGAGACCCACAGATACGCAGTATTTT; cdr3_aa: CASSYSLRRPTDTQYF
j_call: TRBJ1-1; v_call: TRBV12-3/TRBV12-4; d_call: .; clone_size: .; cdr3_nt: TGTGCCAGCAATCTCCACCGGGGCACTGAAGCTTTCTTT; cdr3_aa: CASNLHRGTEAFF
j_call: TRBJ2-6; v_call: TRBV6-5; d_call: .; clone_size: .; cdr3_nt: TGTGCCAGCCAGATTAACTCTGGGGCCAACGTCCTGACTTTC; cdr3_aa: CASQINSGANVLTF